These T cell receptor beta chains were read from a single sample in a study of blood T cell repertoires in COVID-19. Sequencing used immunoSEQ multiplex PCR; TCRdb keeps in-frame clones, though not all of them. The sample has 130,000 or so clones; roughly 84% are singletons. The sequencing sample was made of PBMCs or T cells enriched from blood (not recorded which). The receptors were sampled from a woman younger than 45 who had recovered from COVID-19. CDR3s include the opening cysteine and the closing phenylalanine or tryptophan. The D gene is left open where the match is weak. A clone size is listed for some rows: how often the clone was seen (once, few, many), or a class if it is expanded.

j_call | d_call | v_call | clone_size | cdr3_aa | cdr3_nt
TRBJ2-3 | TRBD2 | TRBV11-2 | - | CASSLIAGALTDTQYF | TGTGCCAGCAGTTTGATAGCGGGAGCGTTGACAGATACGCAGTATTTT
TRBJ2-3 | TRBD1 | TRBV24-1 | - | CATSDFQGALSTDTQYF | TGTGCCACCAGTGATTTTCAGGGGGCGTTAAGCACAGATACGCAGTATTTT
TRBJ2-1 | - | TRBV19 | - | CASSIADSPKQFF | TGTGCCAGTAGTATTGCGGACAGCCCTAAACAGTTCTTC
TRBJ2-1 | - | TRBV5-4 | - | CASSLEEGALGEQFF | TGTGCCAGCAGCTTGGAGGAGGGGGCGCTTGGTGAGCAGTTCTTC
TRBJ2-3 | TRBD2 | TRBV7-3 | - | CASSFGGRGTDTQYF | TGTGCCAGCAGCTTTGGCGGGAGGGGCACAGATACGCAGTATTTT
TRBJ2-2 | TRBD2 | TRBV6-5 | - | CASMASGRATGELFF | TGTGCCAGCATGGCCAGCGGGAGGGCGACCGGGGAGCTGTTTTTT
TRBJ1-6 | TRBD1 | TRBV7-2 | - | CASSEGAPNNSPLHF | TGTGCCAGCAGCGAGGGGGCCCCAAATAATTCACCCCTCCACTTT
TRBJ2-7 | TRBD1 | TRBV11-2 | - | CASSFQGVREQYF | TGTGCCAGCAGCTTTCAGGGGGTGCGCGAGCAGTACTTC
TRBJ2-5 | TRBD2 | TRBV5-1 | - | CASSLALAGGAQYF | TGCGCCAGCAGCTTGGCACTAGCGGGAGGGGCCCAGTACTTC
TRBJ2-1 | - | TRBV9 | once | CASSVGGGSSYNEQFF | TGTGCCAGCAGCGTAGGCGGCGGCAGCTCCTACAATGAGCAGTTCTTC
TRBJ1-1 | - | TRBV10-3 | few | CAISESADMNTEAFF | TGTGCCATCAGTGAGTCGGCAGATATGAACACTGAAGCTTTCTTT
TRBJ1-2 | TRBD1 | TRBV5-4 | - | CASSLDGTAFNYGYTF | TGTGCCAGCAGCTTGGACGGGACAGCCTTTAACTATGGCTACACCTTC
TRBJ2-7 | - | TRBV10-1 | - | CASSVAPLTGFYEQYF | TGCGCCAGCAGTGTGGCGCCCTTGACAGGTTTTTACGAGCAGTACTTC
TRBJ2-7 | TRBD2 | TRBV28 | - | CASRTAGTSGAYEQYF | TGTGCCAGCAGGACGGCAGGGACTAGCGGAGCCTACGAGCAGTACTTC
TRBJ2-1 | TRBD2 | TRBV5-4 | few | CASSLGGLANEQFF | TGTGCCAGCAGCTTGGGGGGACTAGCCAATGAGCAGTTCTTC
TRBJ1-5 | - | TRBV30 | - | CAWSVHPAGGNQPQHF | TGTGCCTGGAGTGTACATCCGGCAGGGGGCAATCAGCCCCAGCATTTT
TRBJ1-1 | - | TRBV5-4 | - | CASSLTGFTEAFF | TGTGCCAGCAGCCTTACAGGCTTCACTGAAGCTTTCTTT
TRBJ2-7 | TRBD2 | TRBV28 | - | CASSGGSGRSYEQYF | TGTGCCAGCAGTGGGGGCAGCGGGAGATCCTACGAGCAGTACTTC
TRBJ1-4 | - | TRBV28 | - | CASSLYGSANEKLFF | TGTGCCAGCAGTTTATATGGGAGTGCTAATGAAAAACTGTTTTTT
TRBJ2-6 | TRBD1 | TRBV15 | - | CATSRDRGHGANVLTF | TGTGCCACCAGCCGGGACAGGGGGCATGGGGCCAACGTCCTGACTTTC
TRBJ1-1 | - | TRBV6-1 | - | CASSEGLSPEAFF | TGTGCCAGCAGTGAAGGACTGAGCCCTGAAGCTTTCTTT
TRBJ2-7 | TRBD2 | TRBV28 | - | CASSLLASGYEQYF | TGTGCCAGCAGTTTATTGGCTAGCGGCTACGAGCAGTACTTC
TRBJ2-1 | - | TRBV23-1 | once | CASSQSGPEQFF | TGCGCCAGCAGTCAATCGGGGCCAGAGCAGTTCTTC
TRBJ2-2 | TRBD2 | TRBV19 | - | CASSIGGLAKTGELFF | TGTGCCAGTAGTATAGGGGGACTAGCGAAAACCGGGGAGCTGTTTTTT
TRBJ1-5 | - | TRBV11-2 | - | CASSLQFQGKQPQHF | TGTGCCAGCAGCTTACAGTTCCAGGGGAAACAGCCCCAGCATTTT
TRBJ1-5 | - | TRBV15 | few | CATSITGSNQPQHF | TGTGCCACCAGCATCACAGGTAGCAATCAGCCCCAGCATTTT
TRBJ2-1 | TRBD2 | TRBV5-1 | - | CASSTLAGGGEQFF | TGCGCCAGCAGCACATTAGCGGGAGGGGGTGAGCAGTTCTTC
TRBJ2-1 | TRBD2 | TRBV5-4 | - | CASSRALAGDNEQFF | TGTGCCAGCAGCCGAGCTTTAGCGGGTGACAATGAGCAGTTCTTC
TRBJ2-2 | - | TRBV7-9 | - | CASSSRRGAGYTGELFF | TGTGCCAGCAGCTCCCGCCGGGGGGCGGGATACACCGGGGAGCTGTTTTTT
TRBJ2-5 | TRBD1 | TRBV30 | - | CAWAVTGVRETQYF | TGTGCCTGGGCGGTAACAGGGGTCCGGGAGACCCAGTACTTC
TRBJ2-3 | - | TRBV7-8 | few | CASSLAGRTQYF | TGTGCCAGCAGCTTAGCGGGGCGGACGCAGTATTTT
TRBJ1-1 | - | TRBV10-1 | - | CASSEKDTHTEAFF | TGCGCCAGCAGTGAGAAGGACACCCACACTGAAGCTTTCTTT
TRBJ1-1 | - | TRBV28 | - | CASSSYRRGNTEAFF | TGTGCCAGCAGTTCCTACAGGAGGGGGAACACTGAAGCTTTCTTT
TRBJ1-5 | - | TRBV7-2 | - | CASSLRSGQPQHF | TGTGCCAGCAGCCTACGGAGTGGTCAGCCCCAGCATTTT
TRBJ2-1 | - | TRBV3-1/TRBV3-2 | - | CASSQDFYNEQFF | TGTGCCAGCAGCCAAGACTTCTACAATGAGCAGTTCTTC
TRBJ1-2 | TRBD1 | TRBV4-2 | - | CASSGAPGQGSGYTF | TGTGCCAGCAGCGGGGCACCGGGACAGGGTAGTGGCTACACCTTC
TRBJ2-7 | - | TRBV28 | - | CASSLPGRGYEQYF | TGTGCCAGCAGTTTACCGGGCAGGGGCTACGAGCAGTACTTC
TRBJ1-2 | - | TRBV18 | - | CASSPAGYGYTF | TGTGCCAGCTCACCGGCGGGCTATGGCTACACCTTC
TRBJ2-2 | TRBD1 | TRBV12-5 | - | CASGWTGWGNTGELFF | TGTGCTAGTGGTTGGACAGGGTGGGGGAACACCGGGGAGCTGTTTTTT
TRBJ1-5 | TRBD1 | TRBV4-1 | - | CASSQSRGNQPQHF | TGCGCCAGCAGCCAGTCCAGGGGGAACCAGCCCCAGCATTTT
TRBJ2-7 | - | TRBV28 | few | CASSRGTGDSYEQYF | TGTGCCAGCAGTAGAGGGACTGGGGACTCCTACGAGCAGTACTTC
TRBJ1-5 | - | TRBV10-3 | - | CAISQDSSNQPQHF | TGTGCCATCAGTCAAGACAGTAGCAATCAGCCCCAGCATTTT
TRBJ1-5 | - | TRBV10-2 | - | CASSLSNQPQHF | TGCGCCAGCAGTCTTAGCAATCAGCCCCAGCATTTT
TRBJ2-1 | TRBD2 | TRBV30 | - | CAWKSGRSSYNEQFF | TGTGCCTGGAAAAGCGGGAGGAGCTCCTACAATGAGCAGTTCTTC
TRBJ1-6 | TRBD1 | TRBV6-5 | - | CASQTGAYNSPLHF | TGTGCCAGCCAGACAGGGGCCTATAATTCACCCCTCCACTTT
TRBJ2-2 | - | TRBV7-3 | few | CASSLSSSGELFF | TGTGCCAGCAGCTTATCGTCCAGCGGGGAGCTGTTTTTT
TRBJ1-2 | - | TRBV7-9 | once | CASSRSVDGYTF | TGTGCCAGCAGCCGATCGGTCGATGGCTACACCTTC
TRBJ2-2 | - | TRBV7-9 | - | CASSFTGPNTGELFF | TGTGCCAGCAGCTTCACAGGTCCCAACACCGGGGAGCTGTTTTTT
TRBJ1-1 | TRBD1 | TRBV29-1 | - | CSAGGATNTEAFF | TGCAGCGCAGGGGGCGCAACGAACACTGAAGCTTTCTTT
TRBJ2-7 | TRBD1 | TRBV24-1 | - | CATSDPNTGAFEEQYF | TGTGCCACCAGTGACCCAAATACAGGGGCGTTTGAAGAGCAGTACTTC
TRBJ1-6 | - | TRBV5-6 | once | CASSETRGPSLHF | TGTGCCAGCAGCGAAACCAGGGGCCCGTCCCTCCACTTT